The 2 T cell receptor beta chains below all came from one sample that was sequenced in a study of early T cells in non-severe SARS-CoV-2 infection. TCRdb called the 5' RACE reads again in MiXCR, with one record for every CDR3 protein. Seen here are 66,000 or so distinct CDR3 sequences, 10% to 12% observed once, and the top ten hold about 1.5%. Sequenced material: whole blood. Source of these receptors: an adult who was a healthcare worker with PCR-confirmed SARS-CoV-2 infection or an uninfected control (not recorded which).

The chain combines TRBV9 with TRBJ2-7; 8 bases are a match to TRBD1. The CDR3 is made up of 15 amino acids. Germline loops: CDR1 SGDLS, CDR2 YYNGEE. Losses at the gene ends were 0 bases for V and 2 bases for J; bases not matched to a gene: 4. CDR3 nucleotide sequence: TGTGCCAGCAGCGTAGCCGGGACAGGTACCTACGAGCAGTACTTC. It yields the protein CASSVAGTGTYEQYF.

This chain joins TRBV20-1 and TRBJ2-1; 7 bases line up with TRBD2. Trimming took 3 bases from V and 0 from J; bases not matched to a gene: 8. Per the germline V gene, CDR1 is DFQATT and CDR2 is SNEGSKA (reference sequence). There are 16 residues in the CDR3. In DNA form, the CDR3 reads TGCAGTGCTAGCAGGCTAGCGGATTTCTCCTACAATGAGCAGTTCTTC. Its translation is CSASRLADFSYNEQFF.